This T cell receptor beta chain was captured in a study of blood T cells in healthy people across ages. The study, taken as a whole, reports: A greater number of naive CD4+ cells and higher diversity distinguished long-lived donors from aged donors.

Through a sample-barcoded 5' primer and a J-beta primer mix, a second PCR was run for roughly 7 to 11 cycles. TCRdb processed the 5' RACE reads anew with MiXCR; each CDR3 protein has one entry. The data show fewer than 900,000 distinct CDR3 sequences, with approximately 35% seen just once and 10% to 15% held by the top ten. Per germline, CDR1 DFQATT and CDR2 SNEGSKA (reference sequence). V dropped 5 bases and J dropped 7; count of bases not matched to a gene: 6. The CDR3 sequence is 13 residues long. As for this clonotype: Its specificity is not known.

The receptor was derived from a man aged 18 to 35 in good health. The V call is TRBV20-1, the J call TRBJ2-1; 9 bases agree with TRBD1. The material sequenced was blood. In DNA, the CDR3 is TGCAGTGCTTCGGGACAGGGCGGGAATGAGCAGTTCTTC. It is translated as CSASGQGGNEQFF.